Sequencing of this T cell receptor beta chain was carried out in a study of human T cells and chemical hapten exposure. This CDR3 contains 15 residues. Trimming shortened V by 4 bases and J by 4 bases, and 17 bases separated the two germline ends. Per the germline V gene, CDR1 is LGHNA and CDR2 is YSLEER. Time point reported: patch test 1, 2 weeks after DPC sensitization. Treatment: therapeutic diphenylcyclopropenone sensitization with weekly scalp DPC. Researchers sampled blood before each patch test went on. MiXCR, applied by TCRdb to the RACE reads, yields one record per CDR3 protein. The sample holds over 45,000 distinct CDR3 sequences, approximately 8.6% seen once.

The rearrangement links TRBV4-3 to TRBJ2-7; unclear D gene. The TCR originated in a woman aged 40 to 50 with alopecia areata. Some clones in this sample may be carry-over from other donors' samples. The sequenced sample was whole blood, obtained in connection with sensitization to the hapten diphenylcyclopropenone (DPC). The CDR3, as DNA: TGCGCCAGCAGCCTCATGGATGTGCCAAGATACGAGCAGTACTTC. Translated, it gives CASSLMDVPRYEQYF.